The TCR beta chain described here comes from a study of human thymus T cells. Study outcomes and limitations: Gene usage (both V and J) appeared biased in thymic and blood repertoires. Related reports documented highly overlapping thymic repertoires among unrelated individuals.

In germline, CDR1 is SNHLY, CDR2 FYNNEI. This CDR3 has 13 amino acids. With V trimmed by 8 bases and J by 4 bases, 7 bases remained unmatched. Some clones are missing from TCRdb's copy, which holds only in-frame ones; the method was immunoSEQ multiplex PCR. Among roughly 130,000 clones listed, approximately 96% were seen once. Comment on this clone: The antigen remains unidentified.

Corrective heart surgery yielded the resections from which the thymus tissue came. Those donating were healthy Finnish infants in corrective surgery for congenital heart defects. The J gene is TRBJ2-5, the V gene TRBV2; 7 positions match TRBD1. The sample comprised thymus tissue. This TCR was recovered from a boy younger than two with a congenital heart defect but otherwise immunologically healthy. CDR3 region: CASARRGLETQYF. The CDR3 coding sequence is TGTGCCAGCGCCAGAAGGGGGCTAGAGACCCAGTACTTC. Full variable domain (rest looked up from reference TRBV2 and TRBJ2-5): EPEVTQTPSHQVTQMGQEVILRCVPISNHLYFYWYRQILGQKVEFLVSFYNNEISEKSEIFDDQFSVERPDGSNFTLKIRSTKLEDSAMYFCASARRGLETQYFGPGTRLLVL.